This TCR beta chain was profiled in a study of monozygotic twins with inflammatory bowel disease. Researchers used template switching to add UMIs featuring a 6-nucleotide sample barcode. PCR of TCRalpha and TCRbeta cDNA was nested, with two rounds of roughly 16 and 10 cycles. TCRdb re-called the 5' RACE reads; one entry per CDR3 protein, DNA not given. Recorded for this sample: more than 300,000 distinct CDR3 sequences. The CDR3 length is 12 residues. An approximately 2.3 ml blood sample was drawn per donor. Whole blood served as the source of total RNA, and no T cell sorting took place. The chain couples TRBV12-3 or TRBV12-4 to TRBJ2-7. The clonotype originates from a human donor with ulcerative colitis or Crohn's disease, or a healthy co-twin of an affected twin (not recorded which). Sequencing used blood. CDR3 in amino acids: CASRQGRHEQYF.